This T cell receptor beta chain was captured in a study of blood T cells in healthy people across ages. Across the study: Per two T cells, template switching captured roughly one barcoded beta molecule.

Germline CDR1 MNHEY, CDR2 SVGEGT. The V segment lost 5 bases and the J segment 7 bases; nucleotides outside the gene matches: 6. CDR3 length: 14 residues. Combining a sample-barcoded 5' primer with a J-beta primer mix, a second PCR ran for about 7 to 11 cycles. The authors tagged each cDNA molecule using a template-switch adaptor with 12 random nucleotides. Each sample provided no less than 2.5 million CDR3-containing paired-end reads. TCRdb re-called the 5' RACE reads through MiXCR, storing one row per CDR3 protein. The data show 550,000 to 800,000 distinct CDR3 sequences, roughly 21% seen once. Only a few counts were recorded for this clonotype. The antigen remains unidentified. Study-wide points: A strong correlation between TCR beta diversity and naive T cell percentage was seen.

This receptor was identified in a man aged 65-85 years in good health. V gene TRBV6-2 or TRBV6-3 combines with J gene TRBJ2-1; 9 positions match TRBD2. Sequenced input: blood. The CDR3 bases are TGTGCCAGCAGTCTAGCGGGATTTGATAATGAGCAGTTCTTC. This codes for CASSLAGFDNEQFF.